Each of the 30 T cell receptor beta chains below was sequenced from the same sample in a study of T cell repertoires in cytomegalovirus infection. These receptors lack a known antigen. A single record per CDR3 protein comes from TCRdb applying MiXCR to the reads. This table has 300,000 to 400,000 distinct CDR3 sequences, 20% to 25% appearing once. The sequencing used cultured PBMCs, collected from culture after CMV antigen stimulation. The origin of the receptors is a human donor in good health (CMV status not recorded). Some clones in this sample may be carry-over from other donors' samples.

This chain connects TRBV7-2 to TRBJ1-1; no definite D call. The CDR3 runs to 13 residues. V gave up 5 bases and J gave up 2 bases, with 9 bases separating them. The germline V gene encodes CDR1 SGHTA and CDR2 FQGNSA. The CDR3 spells CASSPTLNTEAFF. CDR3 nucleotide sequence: TGTGCCAGCAGCCCCACCTTAAACACTGAAGCTTTCTTT.

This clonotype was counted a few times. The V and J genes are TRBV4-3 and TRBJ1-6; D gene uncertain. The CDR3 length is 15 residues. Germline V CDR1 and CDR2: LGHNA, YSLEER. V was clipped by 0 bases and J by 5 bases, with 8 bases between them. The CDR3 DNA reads TGCGCCAGCAGCCAAGATCCGCGGAATAATTCACCCCTCCACTTT. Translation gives CASSQDPRNNSPLHF.

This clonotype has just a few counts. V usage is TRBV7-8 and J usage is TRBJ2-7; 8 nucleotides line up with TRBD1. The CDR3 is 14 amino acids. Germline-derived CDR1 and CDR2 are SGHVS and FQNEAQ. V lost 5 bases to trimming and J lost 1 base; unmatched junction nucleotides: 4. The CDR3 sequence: CASSRTGNSYEQYV. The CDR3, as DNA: TGTGCCAGCAGCAGGACAGGGAATTCCTACGAGCAGTACGTC.

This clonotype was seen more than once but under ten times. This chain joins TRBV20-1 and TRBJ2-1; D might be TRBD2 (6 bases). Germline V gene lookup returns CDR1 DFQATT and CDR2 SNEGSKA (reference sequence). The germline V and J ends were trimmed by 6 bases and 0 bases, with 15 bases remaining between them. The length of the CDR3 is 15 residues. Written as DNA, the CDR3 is TGCAGTGCACCGGGACTGGAAAGCTCCTACAATGAGCAGTTCTTC. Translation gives CSAPGLESSYNEQFF.

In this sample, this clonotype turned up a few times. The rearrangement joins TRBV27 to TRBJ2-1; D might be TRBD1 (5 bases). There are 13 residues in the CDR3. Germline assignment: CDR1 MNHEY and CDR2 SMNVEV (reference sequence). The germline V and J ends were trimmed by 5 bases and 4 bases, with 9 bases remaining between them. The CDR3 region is CASSQDRYNEQFF. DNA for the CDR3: TGTGCCAGCAGTCAAGACAGATACAATGAGCAGTTCTTC.

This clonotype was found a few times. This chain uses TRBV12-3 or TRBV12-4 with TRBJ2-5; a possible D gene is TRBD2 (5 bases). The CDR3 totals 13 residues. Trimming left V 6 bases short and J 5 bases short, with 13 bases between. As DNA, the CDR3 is TGTGCCAGCAGCCCTACTAGTGTCGAGACCCAGTACTTC. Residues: CASSPTSVETQYF.

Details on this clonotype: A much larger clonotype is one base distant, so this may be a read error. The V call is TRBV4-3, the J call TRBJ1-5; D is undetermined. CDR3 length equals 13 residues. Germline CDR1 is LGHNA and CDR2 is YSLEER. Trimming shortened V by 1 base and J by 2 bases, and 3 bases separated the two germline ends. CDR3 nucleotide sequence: TGCGCCAGCAGCCAAGCTGGCAATCAGCCCCAGCATTTT. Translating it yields CASSQAGNQPQHF.

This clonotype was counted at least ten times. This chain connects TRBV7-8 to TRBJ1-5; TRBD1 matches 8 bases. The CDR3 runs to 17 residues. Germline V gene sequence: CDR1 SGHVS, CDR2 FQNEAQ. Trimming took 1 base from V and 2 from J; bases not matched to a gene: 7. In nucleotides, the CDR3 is TGTGCCAGCAGCTTAGGCAGGGGGCTGATGGGCAATCAGCCCCAGCATTTT. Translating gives CASSLGRGLMGNQPQHF. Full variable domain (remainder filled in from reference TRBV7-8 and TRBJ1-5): GAGVSQSPRYKVAKRGQDVALRCDPISGHVSLFWYQQALGQGPEFLTYFQNEAQLDKSGLPSDRFFAERPEGSVSTLKIQRTQQEDSAVYLCASSLGRGLMGNQPQHFGDGTRLSIL.

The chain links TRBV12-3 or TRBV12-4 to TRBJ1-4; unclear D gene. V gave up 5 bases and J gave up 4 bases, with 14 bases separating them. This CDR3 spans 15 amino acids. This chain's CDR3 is CASSRGQARNEKLFF. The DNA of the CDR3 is TGTGCCAGCAGTCGTGGCCAGGCGCGTAATGAAAAACTGTTTTTT.

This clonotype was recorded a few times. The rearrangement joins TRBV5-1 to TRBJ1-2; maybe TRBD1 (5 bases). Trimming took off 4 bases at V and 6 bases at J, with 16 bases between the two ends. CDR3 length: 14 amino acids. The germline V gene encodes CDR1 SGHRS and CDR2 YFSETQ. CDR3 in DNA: TGCGCCAGCAGCCCTTCTTCAGGGTCTCATGGCTACACCTTC. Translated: CASSPSSGSHGYTF.

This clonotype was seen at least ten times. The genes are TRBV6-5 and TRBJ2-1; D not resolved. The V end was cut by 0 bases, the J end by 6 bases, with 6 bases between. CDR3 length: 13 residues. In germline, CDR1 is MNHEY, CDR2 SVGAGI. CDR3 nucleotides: TGTGCCAGCAGTTACTCGACGGGCAATGAGCAGTTCTTC. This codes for CASSYSTGNEQFF.

CDR3 sequence reads: CASSEGSADIQYF. The CDR3 DNA sequence: TGTGCCAGCAGCGAGGGCTCAGCGGACATTCAGTACTTC. The chain joins TRBV9 to TRBJ2-4; possibly TRBD2 for D (5 bases). Germline-derived CDR1 and CDR2 are SGDLS and YYNGEE. The CDR3 spans 13 residues. Between the trimmed V and J ends, which lost 3 bases and 8 bases, there was a span of 12 bases.

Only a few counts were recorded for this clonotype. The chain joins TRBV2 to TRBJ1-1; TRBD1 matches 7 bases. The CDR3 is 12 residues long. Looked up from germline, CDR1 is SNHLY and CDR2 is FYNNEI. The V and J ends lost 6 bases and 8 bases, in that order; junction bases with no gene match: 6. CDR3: CASRGTGEEAFF. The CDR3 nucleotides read TGTGCCAGCAGGGGCACAGGGGAAGAAGCTTTCTTT.

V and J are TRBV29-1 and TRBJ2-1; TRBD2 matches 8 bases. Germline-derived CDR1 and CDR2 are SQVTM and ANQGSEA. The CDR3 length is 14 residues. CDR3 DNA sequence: TGCAGAGCGGGGCGGGAGGACTCCTACAATGAGCAGTTCTTC. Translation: CRAGREDSYNEQFF.

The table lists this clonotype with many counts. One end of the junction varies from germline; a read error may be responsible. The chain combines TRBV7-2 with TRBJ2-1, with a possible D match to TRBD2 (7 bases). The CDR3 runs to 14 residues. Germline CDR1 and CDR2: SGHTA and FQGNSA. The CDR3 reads CASTLGGADNEQFF. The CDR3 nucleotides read TGTGCCAGCACCTTAGGGGGGGCTGACAATGAGCAGTTCTTC.

The CDR3 nucleotides are TGCAGTGCTATGTCCGGGAGGGCCGAGTTTGAGCAGTTCTTC. Its protein is CSAMSGRAEFEQFF. The J gene is TRBJ2-1, the V gene TRBV20-1, with 8 bases lining up with TRBD2. In germline, CDR1 is DFQATT, CDR2 SNEGSKA (reference sequence). The CDR3 sequence is 14 residues long. Germline trimming cut 4 bases from V and 9 bases from J; bases unmatched to any gene: 11.

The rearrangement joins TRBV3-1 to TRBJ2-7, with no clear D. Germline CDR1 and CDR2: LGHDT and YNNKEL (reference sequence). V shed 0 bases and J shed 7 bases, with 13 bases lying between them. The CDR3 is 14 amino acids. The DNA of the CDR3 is TGTGCCAGCAGCCAAGATAGTGGTCCTGGAGAGCAGTACTTC. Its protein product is CASSQDSGPGEQYF.

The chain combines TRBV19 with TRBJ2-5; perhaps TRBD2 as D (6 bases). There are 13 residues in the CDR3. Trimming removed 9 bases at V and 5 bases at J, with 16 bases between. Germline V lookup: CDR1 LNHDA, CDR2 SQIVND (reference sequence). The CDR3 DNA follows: TGTGCCAGCAGCGGCGGGGCAGGGGAGACCCAGTACTTC. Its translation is CASSGGAGETQYF.

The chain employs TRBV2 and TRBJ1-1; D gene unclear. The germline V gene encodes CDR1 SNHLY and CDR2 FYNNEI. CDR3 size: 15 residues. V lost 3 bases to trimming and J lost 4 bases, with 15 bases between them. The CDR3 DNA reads TGTGCCAGCAGTGACGGTGGTCGTGCCAGCACTGAAGCTTTCTTT. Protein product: CASSDGGRASTEAFF.

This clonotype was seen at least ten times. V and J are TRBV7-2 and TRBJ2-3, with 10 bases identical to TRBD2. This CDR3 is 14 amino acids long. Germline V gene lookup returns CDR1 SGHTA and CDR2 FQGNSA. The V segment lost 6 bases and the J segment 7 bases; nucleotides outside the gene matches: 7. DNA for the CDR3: TGTGCCAGCAGAGCGGGGGGGAACACGAATACGCAGTATTTT. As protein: CASRAGGNTNTQYF. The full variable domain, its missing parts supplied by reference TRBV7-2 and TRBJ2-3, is GAGVSQSPSNKVTEKGKDVELRCDPISGHTALYWYRQSLGQGLEFLIYFQGNSAPDKSGLPSDRFSAERTGGSVSTLTIQRTQQEDSAVYLCASRAGGNTNTQYFGPGTRLTVL.

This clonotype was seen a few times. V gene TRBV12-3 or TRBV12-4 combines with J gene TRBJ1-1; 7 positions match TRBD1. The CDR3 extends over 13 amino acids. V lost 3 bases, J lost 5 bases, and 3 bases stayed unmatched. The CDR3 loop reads CASSFYRGTEAFF. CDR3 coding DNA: TGTGCCAGCAGTTTTTACAGGGGTACTGAAGCTTTCTTT.

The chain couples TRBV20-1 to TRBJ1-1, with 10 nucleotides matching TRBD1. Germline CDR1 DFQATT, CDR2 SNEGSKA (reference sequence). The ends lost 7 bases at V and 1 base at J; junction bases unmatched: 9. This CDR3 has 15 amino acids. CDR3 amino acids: CSGGSRDRGNTEAFF. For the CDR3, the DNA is TGCAGTGGGGGAAGTAGGGACAGGGGGAACACTGAAGCTTTCTTT.

CDR3 sequence reads: CASGLGGSYNEQFF. In DNA form, the CDR3 reads TGTGCTAGTGGTTTGGGGGGTTCCTACAATGAGCAGTTCTTC. The chain joins TRBV12-5 to TRBJ2-1; D remains unclear. The V end lost 1 base, the J end lost 1 base, and 5 bases lay between the germline ends. The CDR3 loop spans 14 amino acids. Germline-derived CDR1 and CDR2 are LGHNT and FRNRAP.

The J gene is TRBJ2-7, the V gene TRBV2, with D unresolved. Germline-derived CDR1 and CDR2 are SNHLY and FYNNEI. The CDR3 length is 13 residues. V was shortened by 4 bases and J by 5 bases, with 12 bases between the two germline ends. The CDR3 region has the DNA TGTGCCAGCAGTGCCAGAGTTGTCGACGAGCAGTACGTC. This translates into CASSARVVDEQYV.

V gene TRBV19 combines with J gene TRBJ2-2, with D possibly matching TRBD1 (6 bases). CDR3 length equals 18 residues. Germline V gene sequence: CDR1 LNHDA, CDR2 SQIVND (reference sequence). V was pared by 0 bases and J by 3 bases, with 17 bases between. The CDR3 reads CASSIDLRQASDTGELFF. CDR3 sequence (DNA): TGTGCCAGTAGTATAGATCTTCGACAGGCGTCGGACACCGGGGAGCTGTTTTTT.

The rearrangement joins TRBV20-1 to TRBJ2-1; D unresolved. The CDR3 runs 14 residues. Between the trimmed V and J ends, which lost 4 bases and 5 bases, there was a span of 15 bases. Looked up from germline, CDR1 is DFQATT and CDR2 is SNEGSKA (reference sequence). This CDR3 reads CSAIKVGKNNEQFF. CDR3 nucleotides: TGCAGTGCTATCAAGGTGGGGAAAAACAATGAGCAGTTCTTC.

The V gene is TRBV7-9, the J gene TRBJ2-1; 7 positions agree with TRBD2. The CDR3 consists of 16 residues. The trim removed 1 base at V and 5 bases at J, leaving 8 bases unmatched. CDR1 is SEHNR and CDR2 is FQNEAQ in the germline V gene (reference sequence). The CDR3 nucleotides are TGTGCCAGCAGCTTAGACTTCCTGGGGAGGGACAATGAGCAGTTCTTC. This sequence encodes CASSLDFLGRDNEQFF.

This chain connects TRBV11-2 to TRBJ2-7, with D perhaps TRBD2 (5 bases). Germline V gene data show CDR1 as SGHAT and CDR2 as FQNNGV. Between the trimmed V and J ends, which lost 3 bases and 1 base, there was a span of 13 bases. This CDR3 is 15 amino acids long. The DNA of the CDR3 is TGTGCCAGCAGCTTCCGCGGTCGGGGATCCTACGAGCAGTACGTC. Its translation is CASSFRGRGSYEQYV.

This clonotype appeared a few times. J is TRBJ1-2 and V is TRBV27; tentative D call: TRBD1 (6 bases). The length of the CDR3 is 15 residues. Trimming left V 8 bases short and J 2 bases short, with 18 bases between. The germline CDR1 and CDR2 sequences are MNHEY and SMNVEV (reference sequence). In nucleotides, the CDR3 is TGTGCCAGCTCTTCACCCGGGACACCGAACTATGGCTACACCTTC. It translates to CASSSPGTPNYGYTF.

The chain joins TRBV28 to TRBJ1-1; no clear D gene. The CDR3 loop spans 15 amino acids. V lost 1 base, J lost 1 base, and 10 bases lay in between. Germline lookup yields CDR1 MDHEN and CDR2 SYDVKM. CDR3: CASSLSEARNTEAFF. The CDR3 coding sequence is TGTGCCAGCAGTTTATCCGAGGCTCGGAACACTGAAGCTTTCTTT.